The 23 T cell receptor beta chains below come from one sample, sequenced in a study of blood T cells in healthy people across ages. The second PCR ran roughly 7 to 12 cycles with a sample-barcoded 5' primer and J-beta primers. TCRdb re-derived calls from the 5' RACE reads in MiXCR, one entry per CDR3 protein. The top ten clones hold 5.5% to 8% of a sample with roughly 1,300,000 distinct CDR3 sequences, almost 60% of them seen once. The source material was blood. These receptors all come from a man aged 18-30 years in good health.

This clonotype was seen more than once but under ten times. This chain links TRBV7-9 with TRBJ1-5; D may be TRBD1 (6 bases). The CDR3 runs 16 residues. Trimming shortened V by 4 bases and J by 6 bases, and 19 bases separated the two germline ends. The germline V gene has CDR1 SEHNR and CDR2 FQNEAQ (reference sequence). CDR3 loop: CASSSMRGARGQPQHF. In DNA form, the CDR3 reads TGTGCCAGCAGCTCGATGAGGGGGGCGCGGGGTCAGCCCCAGCATTTT.

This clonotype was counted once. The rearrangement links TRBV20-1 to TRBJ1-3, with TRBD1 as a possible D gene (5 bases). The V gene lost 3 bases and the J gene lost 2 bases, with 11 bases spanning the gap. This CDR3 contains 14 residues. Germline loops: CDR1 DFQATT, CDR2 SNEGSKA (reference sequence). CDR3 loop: CSASKPGTGNTIYF. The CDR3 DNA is TGCAGTGCTAGCAAGCCAGGGACTGGAAACACCATATATTTT.

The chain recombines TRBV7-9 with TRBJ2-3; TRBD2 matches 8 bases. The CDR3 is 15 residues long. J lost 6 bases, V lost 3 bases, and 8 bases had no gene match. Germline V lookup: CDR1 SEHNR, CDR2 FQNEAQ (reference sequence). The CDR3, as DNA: TGTGCCAGCAGCTTGCTGGCGGGAGGAATCGATACGCAGTATTTT. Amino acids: CASSLLAGGIDTQYF.

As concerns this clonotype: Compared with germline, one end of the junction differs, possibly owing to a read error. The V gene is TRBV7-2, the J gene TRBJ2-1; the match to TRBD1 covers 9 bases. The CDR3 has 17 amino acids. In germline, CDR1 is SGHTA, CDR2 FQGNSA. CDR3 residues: CACSPTLSGQGKNEQFF. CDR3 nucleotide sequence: TGTGCCTGCAGCCCAACCCTCTCGGGACAGGGCAAAAATGAGCAGTTCTTC.

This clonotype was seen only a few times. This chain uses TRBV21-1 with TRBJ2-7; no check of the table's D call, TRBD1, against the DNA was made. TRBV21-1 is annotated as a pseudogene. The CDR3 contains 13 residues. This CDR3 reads CASSERTNYEQYF. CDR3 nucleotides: TGTGCCAGCAGCGAGCGGACAAACTACGAGCAGTACTTC.

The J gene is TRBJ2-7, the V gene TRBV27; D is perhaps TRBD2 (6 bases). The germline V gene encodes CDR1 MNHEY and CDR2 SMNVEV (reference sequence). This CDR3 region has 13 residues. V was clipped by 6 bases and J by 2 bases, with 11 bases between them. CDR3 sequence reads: CASRPGVAYEQYF. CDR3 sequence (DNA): TGTGCCAGCAGGCCGGGGGTTGCCTACGAGCAGTACTTC.

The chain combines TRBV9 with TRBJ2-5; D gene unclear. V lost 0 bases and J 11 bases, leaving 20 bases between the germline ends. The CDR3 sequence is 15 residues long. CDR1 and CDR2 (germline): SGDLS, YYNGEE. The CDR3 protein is CASSVALAHGNEQYF. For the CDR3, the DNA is TGTGCCAGCAGCGTAGCTTTGGCCCATGGGAATGAGCAGTACTTC.

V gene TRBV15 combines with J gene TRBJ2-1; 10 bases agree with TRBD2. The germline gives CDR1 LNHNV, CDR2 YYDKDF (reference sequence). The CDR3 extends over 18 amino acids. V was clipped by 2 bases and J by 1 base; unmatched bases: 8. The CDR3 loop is CATSRQETSGVSYNEQFF. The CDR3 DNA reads TGTGCCACCAGCAGACAAGAAACTAGCGGGGTTTCCTACAATGAGCAGTTCTTC.

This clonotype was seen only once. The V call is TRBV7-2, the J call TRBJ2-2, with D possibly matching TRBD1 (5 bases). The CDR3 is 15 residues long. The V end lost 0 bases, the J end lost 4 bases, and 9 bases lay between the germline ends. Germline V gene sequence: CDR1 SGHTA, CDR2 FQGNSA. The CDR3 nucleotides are TGTGCCAGCAGCTTAGCTCTACAGGTCACCGGGGAGCTGTTTTTT. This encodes CASSLALQVTGELFF.

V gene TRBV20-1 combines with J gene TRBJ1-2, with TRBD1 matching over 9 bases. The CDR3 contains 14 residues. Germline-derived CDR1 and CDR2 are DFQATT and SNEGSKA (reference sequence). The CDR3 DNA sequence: TGCAGAGCGGGACAGGGAGATATTAACTATGGCTACACCTTC. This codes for CRAGQGDINYGYTF.

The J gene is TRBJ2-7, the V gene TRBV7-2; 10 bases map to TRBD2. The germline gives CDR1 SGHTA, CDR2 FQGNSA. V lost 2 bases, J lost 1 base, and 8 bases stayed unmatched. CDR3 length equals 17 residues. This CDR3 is CASSLRASGGWSYEQYF. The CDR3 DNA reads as TGTGCCAGCAGCTTAAGGGCTAGCGGGGGCTGGTCCTACGAGCAGTACTTC. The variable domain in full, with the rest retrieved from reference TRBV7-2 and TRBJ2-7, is GAGVSQSPSNKVTEKGKDVELRCDPISGHTALYWYRQSLGQGLEFLIYFQGNSAPDKSGLPSDRFSAERTGGSVSTLTIQRTQQEDSAVYLCASSLRASGGWSYEQYFGPGTRLTVT.

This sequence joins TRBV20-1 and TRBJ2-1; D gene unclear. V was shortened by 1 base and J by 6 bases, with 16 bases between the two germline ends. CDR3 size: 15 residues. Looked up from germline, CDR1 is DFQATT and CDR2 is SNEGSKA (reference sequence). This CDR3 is CSARAPPSWVNEQFF. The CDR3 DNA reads TGCAGTGCTAGAGCCCCGCCCTCCTGGGTCAATGAGCAGTTCTTC.

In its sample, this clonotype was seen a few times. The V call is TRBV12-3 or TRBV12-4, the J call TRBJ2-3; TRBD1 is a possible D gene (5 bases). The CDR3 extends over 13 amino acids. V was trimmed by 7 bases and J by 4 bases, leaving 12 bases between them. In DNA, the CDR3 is TGTGCCAGCACGGCAGGGTCAGCAGATACGCAGTATTTT. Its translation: CASTAGSADTQYF.

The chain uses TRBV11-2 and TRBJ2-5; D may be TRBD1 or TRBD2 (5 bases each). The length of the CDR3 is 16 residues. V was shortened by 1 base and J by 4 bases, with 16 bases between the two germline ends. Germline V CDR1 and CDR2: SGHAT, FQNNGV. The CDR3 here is CASSLGSGRPGETQYF. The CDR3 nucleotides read TGTGCCAGCAGCTTAGGATCGGGACGTCCTGGAGAGACCCAGTACTTC.

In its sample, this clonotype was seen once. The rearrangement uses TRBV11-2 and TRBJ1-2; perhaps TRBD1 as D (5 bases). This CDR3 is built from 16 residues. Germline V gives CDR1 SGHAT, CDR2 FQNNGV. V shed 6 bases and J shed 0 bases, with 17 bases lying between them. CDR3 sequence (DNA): TGTGCCAGCAGTCCCACCCGGGGCCCAGCTAACTATGGCTACACCTTC. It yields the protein CASSPTRGPANYGYTF.

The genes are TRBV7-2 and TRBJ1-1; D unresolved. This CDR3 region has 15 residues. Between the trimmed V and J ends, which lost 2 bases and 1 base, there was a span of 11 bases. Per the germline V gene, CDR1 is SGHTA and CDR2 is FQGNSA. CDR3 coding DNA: TGTGCCAGCAGCTTAATGCACGGCTCGAACACTGAAGCTTTCTTT. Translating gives CASSLMHGSNTEAFF. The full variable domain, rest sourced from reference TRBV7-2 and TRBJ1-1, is GAGVSQSPSNKVTEKGKDVELRCDPISGHTALYWYRQSLGQGLEFLIYFQGNSAPDKSGLPSDRFSAERTGGSVSTLTIQRTQQEDSAVYLCASSLMHGSNTEAFFGQGTRLTVV.

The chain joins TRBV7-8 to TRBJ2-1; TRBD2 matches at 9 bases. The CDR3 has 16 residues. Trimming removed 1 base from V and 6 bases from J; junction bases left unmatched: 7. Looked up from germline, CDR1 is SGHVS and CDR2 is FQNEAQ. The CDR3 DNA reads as TGTGCCAGCAGCTTAGTTTCAAGACTAGCGGCCAATGAGCAGTTCTTC. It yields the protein CASSLVSRLAANEQFF.

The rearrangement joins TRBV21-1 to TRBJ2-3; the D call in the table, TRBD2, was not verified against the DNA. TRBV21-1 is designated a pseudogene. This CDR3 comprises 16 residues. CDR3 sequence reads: CASSNRGPIGTDTQYF. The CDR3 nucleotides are TGTGCCAGCAGCAATCGTGGCCCGATTGGCACAGATACGCAGTATTTT.

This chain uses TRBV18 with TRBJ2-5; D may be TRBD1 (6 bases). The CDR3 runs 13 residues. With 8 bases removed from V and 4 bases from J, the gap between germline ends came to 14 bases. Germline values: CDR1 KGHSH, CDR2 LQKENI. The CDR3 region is CASTDRTPETQYF. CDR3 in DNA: TGTGCCAGCACGGACAGAACCCCAGAGACCCAGTACTTC.

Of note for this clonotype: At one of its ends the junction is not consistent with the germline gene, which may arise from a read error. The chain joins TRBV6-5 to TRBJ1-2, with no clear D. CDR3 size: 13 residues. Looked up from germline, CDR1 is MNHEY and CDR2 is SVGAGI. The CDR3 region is CASSKQSGYGHTF. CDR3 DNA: TGTGCCAGCAGCAAACAGTCCGGCTATGGCCACACCTTC.

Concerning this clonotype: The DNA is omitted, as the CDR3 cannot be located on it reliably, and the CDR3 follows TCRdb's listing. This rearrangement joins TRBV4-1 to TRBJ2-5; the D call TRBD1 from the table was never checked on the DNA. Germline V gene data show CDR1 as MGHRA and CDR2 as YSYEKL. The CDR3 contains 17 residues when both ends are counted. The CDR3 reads CASSQFGTGISLETRYF.

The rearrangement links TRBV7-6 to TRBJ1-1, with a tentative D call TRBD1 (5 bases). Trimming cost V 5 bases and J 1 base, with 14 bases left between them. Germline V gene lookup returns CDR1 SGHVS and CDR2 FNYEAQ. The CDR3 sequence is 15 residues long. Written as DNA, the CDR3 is TGTGCCAGCAGCCCCTCGGGGGGGACGAACACTGAAGCTTTCTTT. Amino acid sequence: CASSPSGGTNTEAFF. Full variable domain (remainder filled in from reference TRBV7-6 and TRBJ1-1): GAGVSQSPRYKVTKRGQDVALRCDPISGHVSLYWYRQALGQGPEFLTYFNYEAQQDKSGLPNDRFSAERPEGSISTLTIQRTEQRDSAMYRCASSPSGGTNTEAFFGQGTRLTVV.

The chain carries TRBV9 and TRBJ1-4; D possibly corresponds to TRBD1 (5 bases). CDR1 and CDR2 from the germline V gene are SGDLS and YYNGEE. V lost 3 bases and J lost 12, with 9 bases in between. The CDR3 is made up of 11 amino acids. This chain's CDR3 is CASSAGTELFF. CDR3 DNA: TGTGCCAGCAGCGCAGGGACGGAACTGTTTTTT. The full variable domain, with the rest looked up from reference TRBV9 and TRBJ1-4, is DSGVTQTPKHLITATGQRVTLRCSPRSGDLSVYWYQQSLDQGLQFLIQYYNGEERAKGNILERFSAQQFPDLHSELNLSSLELGDSALYFCASSAGTELFFGSGTQLSVL.